This TCR beta chain was identified in a study of OX40 agonist ivuxolimab in advanced cancers. As for the study in general: The study gave patients intravenous ivuxolimab at 0.01 to 10 mg/kg every 2 weeks. Among those enrolled, mean age was 60 years (range roughly 20 to 80) and 70% to 85% were male.

As to this clone: Antigen specificity is unknown.

Libraries were prepared by immunoSEQ multiplex PCR; TCRdb keeps only in-frame clonotypes and omits some of them. Among about 15,000 clones, 70% to 90% were seen once, and the ten largest hold just under 20%. The study, taken as a whole, reports: CD4+ and CD8+ blood T cells expanded clonally by week 6 at 0.1 to 3.0 mg/kg. The mean number of expanded clones was higher in CD8+ T cells than in CD4+.

Germline-derived CDR1 and CDR2 are MGHRA and YSYEKL. V shed 3 bases and J 5 bases; nucleotides not matched to a gene: 6. CDR3 length equals 14 residues. The sequencing used CD4+ or CD8+ T cells sorted from blood, collected in a trial of the OX40 agonist ivuxolimab. This chain joins TRBV4-1 and TRBJ2-7, with 8 positions matching TRBD1. This clonotype originated in an adult with an advanced solid tumor such as melanoma, head and neck, liver or kidney cancer. The CDR3 here is CASSHGQGQDEQYF. CDR3 sequence (DNA): TGCGCCAGCAGCCACGGACAGGGACAGGACGAGCAGTACTTC.